The 10 T cell receptor beta chains below were found in one sample sequenced in a study of tumor and adjacent non-tumor tissue in lung cancer. No cell sorting was done before RNA was extracted from the tissue. Three rounds of nested PCR, following a modified ARM-PCR protocol, produced the TCRbeta library. One entry per CDR3 protein, called by TCRdb with MiXCR from the multiplex PCR reads. The table lists some 99,000 distinct CDR3 sequences, roughly 73% of them singletons. Material: lung tumor tissue. These receptors were obtained from a woman aged 55-69 years with non-small cell lung cancer.

Of note for this clonotype: The junction differs from germline at one of its ends, possibly a read error. The V call is TRBV5-8, the J call TRBJ2-3; unclear D gene. Germline V gives CDR1 SGHTS, CDR2 YDEGEE. This CDR3 has 12 amino acids. DNA of the CDR3: TGTGCCAGCATTCTTAGTATAGATACACAGTATTTT. This sequence encodes CASILSIDTQYF.

Remarks on this clonotype: A clone one base away is much larger, so this may be a read error. The CDR3 end shows no conserved phenylalanine or tryptophan, and so a read error is likely. The chain carries TRBV4-1 and TRBJ2-5; D gene unclear. Germline V CDR1 and CDR2: MGHRA, YSYEKL. Trimming left V 1 base short and J 1 base short, with 10 bases between. This CDR3 has 15 amino acids. The CDR3 spells CASSQVGRSQETQYL. In DNA, the CDR3 is TGCGCCAGCAGCCAAGTGGGAAGAAGCCAAGAGACCCAGTACCTC.

Points on this clonotype: A much bigger clone sits one base away, suggesting this may be a read error. The chain links TRBV28 to TRBJ2-2; 12 bases line up with TRBD2. Germline assignment: CDR1 MDHEN and CDR2 SYDVKM. This CDR3 spans 14 amino acids. As DNA, the CDR3 is TGTGCCAACAGTTCCCTAGCGGGAGGGCCTACCCTGTTTTTT. Protein product: CANSSLAGGPTLFF. Full variable domain (missing parts from reference TRBV28 and TRBJ2-2): DVKVTQSSRYLVKRTGEKVFLECVQDMDHENMFWYRQDPGLGLRLIYFSYDVKMKEKGDIPEGYSVSREKKERFSLILESASTNQTSMYLCANSSLAGGPTLFFGEGSRLTVL.

The J gene is TRBJ2-1, the V gene TRBV11-3; the match to TRBD2 covers 12 bases. The CDR3 sequence is 17 residues long. Per the germline V gene, CDR1 is SGHNT and CDR2 is YENEEA. The CDR3 DNA reads as TGTACTAGCAACTTAGAGTTGACTAGCGGGAGTCACAATGAGCAGTTCTTC. Its protein is CTSNLELTSGSHNEQFF.

A word on this clonotype: A much larger clone is a single base away; this may be a read error. V is TRBV10-1 and J is TRBJ1-2; D is unclear. In germline, CDR1 is WNHNN, CDR2 SYGVQD (reference sequence). Trimming took 4 bases from V and 2 from J, leaving 8 bases between them. The CDR3 loop spans 13 amino acids. CDR3 residues: CASSGRENYGYTF. The CDR3 DNA reads as TGCGCCAGCAGTGGAAGAGAGAACTATGGCTACACCTTC.

As regards this clonotype: Being one base from a much bigger clone, this may be a read error. This chain uses TRBV20-1 with TRBJ1-2; D is ambiguous. Germline loops: CDR1 DFQATT, CDR2 SNEGSKA (reference sequence). This CDR3 has 14 amino acids. The CDR3 DNA reads TGCAGTCCTAGAATCAGCTCCCGGGATCCTGGCTACACCTTC. Encoded protein: CSPRISSRDPGYTF.

This chain uses TRBV11-3 with TRBJ2-5; D not resolved. The V end was cut by 11 bases, the J end by 4 bases, with 11 bases between. The germline V gene has CDR1 SGHNT and CDR2 YENEEA. CDR3 size: 11 residues. In DNA, the CDR3 is TGTGCCTGCGGTCCTGGAGAGACCCAGTACTTC. Translated: CACGPGETQYF.

This clonotype was counted a single time. Germline is not matched at one junction end, which may reflect a read error. The chain links TRBV6-5 to TRBJ2-1; TRBD2 agrees at 11 bases. CDR1 MNHEY and CDR2 SVGAGI come from the germline V gene. The CDR3 is 15 amino acids. The CDR3 protein is CTSRKLAGVYNEQFF. The CDR3 coding sequence is TGTACCAGCCGAAAACTAGCGGGGGTATACAACGAGCAGTTCTTC.

A word on this clonotype: At one end the junction does not follow the germline gene, possibly because of a read error. CDR3 sequence reads: CVSSLQTPGLAVNEHFF. In nucleotides, the CDR3 is TGTGTCAGCAGTCTCCAAACACCGGGACTAGCTGTCAATGAGCACTTCTTC. V and J are TRBV28 and TRBJ2-1, with 9 bases that match TRBD2. The germline V gene has CDR1 MDHEN and CDR2 SYDVKM. CDR3 length equals 17 residues.

This clonotype occurred many times. V and J are TRBV6-1 and TRBJ2-2; 8 bases line up with TRBD2. Germline V lookup: CDR1 MNHNS, CDR2 SASEGT. V dropped 6 bases and J dropped 5; count of bases not matched to a gene: 8. The CDR3 runs to 15 residues. The CDR3 bases are TGTGCCAGCAGGGGACTAGTTGGAAGAACCGGGGAGCTGTTTTTT. Its protein product is CASRGLVGRTGELFF.